This entry lists 18 T cell receptor beta chains sequenced from one sample in a study of T cells in Graves' hyperthyroidism and ophthalmopathy. Amplified TCR beta CDR3 regions came from RNA transcripts. An initial round of RT-PCR targeting the TCR CDR3 relied on the HTBI primer set. TCRdb redid the calling of the multiplex PCR reads with MiXCR, one entry per CDR3 protein. The table records tens of thousands of distinct CDR3 sequences, approximately 45% of them present only once. Specimen: blood. These receptors were taken from a woman between 25 and 40 years old with Graves' hyperthyroidism.

The gene calls are TRBV7-6 and TRBJ2-7; 7 nucleotides match TRBD2. The ends lost 1 base at V and 4 bases at J; junction bases unmatched: 7. This CDR3 is built from 15 residues. Germline CDR1 SGHVS, CDR2 FNYEAQ. The CDR3, as DNA: TGTGCCAGCAGCTTAGTTGGGGGGGAGGCGTACGAGCAGTACTTC. Its translation: CASSLVGGEAYEQYF.

The gene calls are TRBV19 and TRBJ2-7; perhaps TRBD2 as D (5 bases). The V and J ends lost 7 bases and 3 bases respectively, with 13 bases between them. Germline CDR1 is LNHDA and CDR2 is SQIVND (reference sequence). The CDR3 spans 13 residues. Here the CDR3 reads CASTSAGGYEQYF. As DNA, the CDR3 is TGTGCCAGTACGTCGGCAGGAGGCTACGAGCAGTACTTC.

This clonotype was picked up many times. The rearrangement uses TRBV12-3 or TRBV12-4 and TRBJ2-5, with 7 bases matching TRBD2. This CDR3 has 13 residues. The ends lost 1 base at V and 4 bases at J; junction bases unmatched: 0. CDR3 DNA: TGTGCCAGCAGTTTAGGGGGGGGAGAGACCCAGTACTTC. This sequence encodes CASSLGGGETQYF.

This clonotype was detected many times. This sequence joins TRBV20-1 and TRBJ1-4, with D tentatively TRBD1 (6 bases). V dropped 0 bases and J dropped 6 bases, with 11 bases sitting between them. This CDR3 contains 14 residues. Germline V gives CDR1 DFQATT, CDR2 SNEGSKA (reference sequence). This CDR3 is CSARDRDTYEKLFF. DNA of the CDR3: TGCAGTGCTAGAGATAGGGACACCTATGAAAAACTGTTTTTT.

Ten or more counts support this clonotype. The gene calls are TRBV6-6 and TRBJ1-4; tentatively, D is TRBD1 (5 bases). The length of the CDR3 is 12 residues. The V end was cut by 10 bases, the J end by 7 bases, with 13 bases between. Germline-derived CDR1 and CDR2 are MNHNY and SVGAGI (reference sequence). The CDR3 DNA follows: TGTGCCACCAAAGGGCAGGGTGAAAAACTGTTTTTT. It yields the protein CATKGQGEKLFF.

DNA of the CDR3: TGTGCCAGCAGTTACTCCTGGACTAGTGGCGAGCAGTACTTC. This codes for CASSYSWTSGEQYF. V and J are TRBV6-5 and TRBJ2-7; TRBD2 matches at 7 bases. This CDR3 spans 14 amino acids. CDR1 is MNHEY, CDR2 SVGAGI, per germline. V shed 0 bases and J 6 bases; nucleotides not matched to a gene: 5.

The chain employs TRBV28 and TRBJ2-7, with 10 bases aligning to TRBD1. Germline lookup yields CDR1 MDHEN and CDR2 SYDVKM. This CDR3 is 12 amino acids long. The trim removed 10 bases at V and 9 bases at J, leaving 9 bases unmatched. CDR3 amino acids: CATAGTGDGQYF. The DNA for the CDR3 is TGTGCCACAGCCGGGACAGGGGACGGGCAGTACTTC.

The chain has TRBV6-1 and TRBJ1-2; TRBD1 agrees at 10 bases. Unmatched junction bases numbered 3, after V lost 3 bases and J lost 2 bases. The CDR3 loop spans 15 amino acids. Germline-derived CDR1 and CDR2 are MNHNS and SASEGT. The CDR3 protein is CASSDWTGGNYGYTF. The CDR3 region has the DNA TGTGCCAGCAGTGACTGGACAGGGGGGAACTATGGCTACACCTTC.

This clonotype turned up a few times. V and J are TRBV20-1 and TRBJ1-2; TRBD1 might be the D (5 bases). The CDR3 covers 14 residues. V was shortened by 5 bases and J by 0 bases, with 13 bases between the two germline ends. The germline V gene encodes CDR1 DFQATT and CDR2 SNEGSKA (reference sequence). The CDR3 sequence: CSALLTATNYGYTF. CDR3 DNA sequence: TGCAGTGCTCTTTTGACAGCAACTAACTATGGCTACACCTTC.

By share of the sample, this clonotype is medium-sized. The chain links TRBV25-1 to TRBJ2-7, with D unresolved. V lost 3 bases and J lost 2, with 2 bases in between. The CDR3 is 11 amino acids. CDR1 MGHDK and CDR2 SYGVNS come from the germline V gene. The CDR3 here is CASSDPYEQYF. DNA for the CDR3: TGTGCCAGCAGTGACCCCTACGAGCAGTACTTC.

This clonotype was seen at least ten times. V gene TRBV5-6 combines with J gene TRBJ2-3; D is ambiguous. This CDR3 contains 14 residues. CDR1 SGHDT and CDR2 YYEEEE come from the germline V gene. V lost 1 base and J 1 base, leaving 7 bases between the germline ends. The CDR3 coding sequence is TGTGCCAGCAGCTTGCGAAGACGCACAGATACGCAGTATTTT. The encoded protein is CASSLRRRTDTQYF. Supplemented by reference TRBV5-6 and TRBJ2-3, the full variable domain reads DAGVTQSPTHLIKTRGQQVTLRCSPKSGHDTVSWYQQALGQGPQFIFQYYEEEERQRGNFPDRFSGHQFPNYSSELNVNALLLGDSALYLCASSLRRRTDTQYFGPGTRLTVL.

This clonotype was recorded at least ten times. The rearrangement links TRBV4-1 to TRBJ1-4; no clear D gene. Germline lookup yields CDR1 MGHRA and CDR2 YSYEKL. CDR3 size: 15 residues. Trimming removed 2 bases at V and 5 bases at J, with 12 bases between. The CDR3 DNA reads as TGCGCCAGCAGCCAATTGCAGGCCCTGAATGAAAAACTGTTTTTT. As protein: CASSQLQALNEKLFF.

Comments on this clonotype: At one end, the junction sequence differs from germline, possibly due to a read error. The V call is TRBV2, the J call TRBJ2-5, with D uncertain. The CDR3 length is 13 residues. Germline CDR1 SNHLY, CDR2 FYNNEI. CDR3 amino acids: CASRTDGAETQHF. For the CDR3, the DNA is TGTGCCAGCAGAACGGACGGAGCAGAGACCCAGCACTTC.

This chain joins TRBV27 and TRBJ1-1, with 7 nucleotides matching TRBD1. The germline gives CDR1 MNHEY, CDR2 SMNVEV (reference sequence). The CDR3 extends over 14 amino acids. J was trimmed by 3 bases and V by 9 bases; bases with no gene match: 10. The CDR3 reads CASSRRQGDTEAFF. The CDR3 coding sequence is TGTGCCAGTAGCCGCAGACAGGGCGACACTGAAGCTTTCTTT.

V is TRBV5-1 and J is TRBJ1-2; the match to TRBD1 covers 10 bases. Losses at the gene ends were 4 bases for V and 1 base for J; bases not matched to a gene: 4. This CDR3 is built from 15 residues. Per germline, CDR1 SGHRS and CDR2 YFSETQ. The CDR3 spells CASSRTGGYNYGYTF. The DNA for the CDR3 is TGCGCCAGCAGCCGGACAGGGGGTTATAACTATGGCTACACCTTC. The full variable domain, in which reference TRBV5-1 and TRBJ1-2 provide the parts outside the CDR3, is KAGVTQTPRYLIKTRGQQVTLSCSPISGHRSVSWYQQTPGQGLQFLFEYFSETQRNKGNFPGRFSGRQFSNSRSEMNVSTLELGDSALYLCASSRTGGYNYGYTFGSGTRLTVV.

The V call is TRBV2, the J call TRBJ1-6; a weak D match, TRBD1 (6 bases). This CDR3 region has 16 residues. The V gene lost 7 bases and the J gene lost 6 bases, with 19 bases spanning the gap. The V gene's germline CDR1 is SNHLY and CDR2 FYNNEI. This CDR3 reads CASKKTGTDANSPLHF. The CDR3 bases are TGTGCCAGCAAGAAAACAGGGACCGACGCTAATTCACCCCTCCACTTT.

V and J are TRBV4-1 and TRBJ2-5; 7 positions agree with TRBD1. J gave up 2 bases and V 1 base, and 7 bases lay outside the gene matches. Germline CDR1 and CDR2: MGHRA and YSYEKL. CDR3 length: 16 amino acids. Here the CDR3 reads CASSQGTGGRQETQYF. The CDR3 nucleotides are TGCGCCAGCAGCCAAGGGACAGGCGGAAGACAAGAGACCCAGTACTTC.

J is TRBJ1-1 and V is TRBV18; possibly TRBD1 for D (5 bases). The germline CDR1 and CDR2 sequences are KGHSH and LQKENI. V was pared by 2 bases and J by 7 bases, with 14 bases between. The CDR3 sequence is 14 residues long. CDR3 amino acids: CASSPWAGTVEAFF. CDR3 nucleotides: TGTGCCAGCTCACCATGGGCGGGGACCGTTGAAGCTTTCTTT. The full variable domain, in which reference TRBV18 and TRBJ1-1 provide the parts outside the CDR3, is NAGVMQNPRHLVRRRGQEARLRCSPMKGHSHVYWYRQLPEEGLKFMVYLQKENIIDESGMPKERFSAEFPKEGPSILRIQQVVRGDSAAYFCASSPWAGTVEAFFGQGTRLTVV.